This T cell receptor beta chain was identified during a study of cytomegalovirus exposure and HLA in healthy donors. Per the germline V gene, CDR1 is LNHDA and CDR2 is SQIVND (reference sequence). The CDR3 has 16 residues. The V end was cut by 7 bases, the J end by 4 bases, with 22 bases between. TCRdb keeps only in-frame clones here, not all; method: immunoSEQ multiplex PCR. Counted here are about 65,000 clones, approximately 90% occurring once; the ten biggest clones make up 1% to 1.5%. Study-level points and caveats: The listing of fewer than 200 TCR beta chains classed them as cytomegalovirus-associated.

Points on this clone: As yet, its antigen is unknown.

The material sequenced was PBMCs. The sequence was collected from a woman between 18 and 30 years old in good health and CMV-seronegative. The gene calls are TRBV19 and TRBJ2-5; D might be TRBD2 (6 bases). This CDR3 is CASKGQGAGPGETQYF. In nucleotides, the CDR3 is TGTGCCAGTAAAGGTCAAGGGGCGGGACCGGGAGAGACCCAGTACTTC. Full variable domain (outside the CDR3, taken from reference TRBV19 and TRBJ2-5): DGGITQSPKYLFRKEGQNVTLSCEQNLNHDAMYWYRQDPGQGLRLIYYSQIVNDFQKGDIAEGYSVSREKKESFPLTVTSAQKNPTAFYLCASKGQGAGPGETQYFGPGTRLLVL.